This is a list of T cell receptor beta chains from one sample in a study of blood T cell repertoires in COVID-19. Sequencing was performed with immunoSEQ multiplex PCR; in TCRdb, only in-frame clones are kept and a portion is missing. This table holds approximately 26,000 clones, around 90% found once. Input material: peripheral blood. The receptors come from a human donor in a cohort sampled during active COVID-19. Both conserved end residues are trimmed from each CDR3. Each record gives: V gene, J gene, clone size, CDR3 protein. A clone size is listed for some rows: how often the clone was seen (once, few, many), or a class if it is expanded.

V gene: TRBV4-1; J gene: TRBJ2-3; clone size: NA; CDR3 protein: ASSQAGKGTDTQY
V gene: TRBV28; J gene: TRBJ1-4; clone size: NA; CDR3 protein: ASRLPYGGGNEKLF
V gene: TRBV28; J gene: TRBJ1-3; clone size: NA; CDR3 protein: ASSSPTGGSGNTIY
V gene: TRBV2; J gene: TRBJ2-1; clone size: few; CDR3 protein: ASKGTGVVLVNEQF
V gene: TRBV12-3/TRBV12-4; J gene: TRBJ2-2; clone size: NA; CDR3 protein: ASREQGSGELF
V gene: TRBV5-4; J gene: TRBJ2-1; clone size: NA; CDR3 protein: ASSMNPLAGAREQF
V gene: TRBV4-1; J gene: TRBJ2-5; clone size: NA; CDR3 protein: ASSQGRLAGRRSQETQY
V gene: TRBV29-1; J gene: TRBJ2-1; clone size: NA; CDR3 protein: SVVDYYSYNEQF
V gene: TRBV7-2; J gene: TRBJ1-1; clone size: NA; CDR3 protein: ASSSLRQTEAF
V gene: TRBV7-9; J gene: TRBJ1-2; clone size: NA; CDR3 protein: ASIMTGSGGYT
V gene: TRBV14; J gene: TRBJ1-6; clone size: NA; CDR3 protein: ASSPVTGYSPLH
V gene: TRBV7-8; J gene: TRBJ1-5; clone size: once; CDR3 protein: ASSRQGSNQPQH
V gene: TRBV4-2; J gene: TRBJ2-3; clone size: NA; CDR3 protein: ASSQAGTSGGTDTQY
V gene: TRBV14; J gene: TRBJ1-6; clone size: NA; CDR3 protein: ASSESGRSPLH
V gene: TRBV2; J gene: TRBJ1-4; clone size: NA; CDR3 protein: ASSTTGGNEKLF
V gene: TRBV3-1/TRBV3-2; J gene: TRBJ1-6; clone size: NA; CDR3 protein: ASSQDKGITLH
V gene: TRBV29-1; J gene: TRBJ1-1; clone size: NA; CDR3 protein: SVQQGDPETEAF
V gene: TRBV5-1; J gene: TRBJ1-1; clone size: NA; CDR3 protein: ASSLDSNTEAF
V gene: TRBV27; J gene: TRBJ2-7; clone size: few; CDR3 protein: ASSLSGHSYEQY
V gene: TRBV7-6; J gene: TRBJ2-7; clone size: NA; CDR3 protein: ASSLQSGGHEQY
V gene: TRBV27; J gene: TRBJ2-5; clone size: NA; CDR3 protein: ASSSISPPLAGVRETQY
V gene: TRBV10-1; J gene: TRBJ2-2; clone size: NA; CDR3 protein: ASTLGLAGGSNTGELF
V gene: TRBV5-1; J gene: TRBJ2-5; clone size: NA; CDR3 protein: ASSVMSQETQY
V gene: TRBV7-9; J gene: TRBJ1-4; clone size: few; CDR3 protein: ASSLARDPRGLF
V gene: TRBV19; J gene: TRBJ1-5; clone size: NA; CDR3 protein: ASSIEKGGVNQPQH
V gene: TRBV5-1; J gene: TRBJ2-1; clone size: NA; CDR3 protein: ASSATSGRDEQF
V gene: TRBV6-1; J gene: TRBJ1-5; clone size: once; CDR3 protein: ASSEFGVETGGNQPQH
V gene: TRBV5-8; J gene: TRBJ1-1; clone size: NA; CDR3 protein: ASSTGLTEAF
V gene: TRBV6-5; J gene: TRBJ2-3; clone size: NA; CDR3 protein: ASRLGLTDTQY
V gene: TRBV29-1; J gene: TRBJ2-7; clone size: NA; CDR3 protein: SASTGTWYEQY
V gene: TRBV9; J gene: TRBJ2-3; clone size: NA; CDR3 protein: ASSAPGGAMLTDTQY